These 21 T cell receptor beta chains share one sample of origin, sequenced in a study of shared clonotypes between healthy human individuals. TCRdb's table, derived via immunoSEQ multiplex PCR, lists solely in-frame clones and lacks some. Among over 700,000 clones listed, just under 75% were seen once. Sequenced input: memory CD4+ T cells sorted from blood. As for subset: CD45RA-negative fraction. All receptors derive from a woman aged 25-40 years in good health.

This clone showed up just once. Other DNA sequences of this sample code for an identical CDR3. The chain combines TRBV28 with TRBJ1-2; no reliable D call. This CDR3 spans 13 amino acids. In germline, CDR1 is MDHEN, CDR2 SYDVKM. Trimming shortened V by 6 bases and J by 3 bases, and 11 bases separated the two germline ends. This CDR3 is CASSLGRDYGYTF. CDR3 DNA sequence: TGTGCCAGCAGCCTAGGACGCGACTATGGCTACACCTTC.

V gene TRBV18 combines with J gene TRBJ1-3; D gene unclear. Looked up from germline, CDR1 is KGHSH and CDR2 is LQKENI. There are 15 residues in the CDR3. The V gene lost 0 bases and the J gene lost 5 bases, with 11 bases spanning the gap. CDR3: CASSPPAGRRNTIYF. The CDR3, as DNA: TGTGCCAGCTCACCACCGGCGGGGAGGAGAAACACCATATATTTT.

The V and J genes are TRBV5-1 and TRBJ1-4; 7 nucleotides agree with TRBD1. The trim removed 3 bases at V and 3 bases at J, leaving 8 bases unmatched. The CDR3 is 16 amino acids. The germline CDR1 and CDR2 sequences are SGHRS and YFSETQ. As DNA, the CDR3 is TGCGCCAGCAGCTCCGGACAGGTCAGGGCTAATGAAAAACTGTTTTTT. Translating gives CASSSGQVRANEKLFF. The whole variable domain, filled in from reference TRBV5-1 and TRBJ1-4, reads KAGVTQTPRYLIKTRGQQVTLSCSPISGHRSVSWYQQTPGQGLQFLFEYFSETQRNKGNFPGRFSGRQFSNSRSEMNVSTLELGDSALYLCASSSGQVRANEKLFFGSGTQLSVL.

This chain links TRBV5-1 with TRBJ2-3, with TRBD2 identical over 10 bases. V shed 3 bases, J shed 9 bases, and the junction held 16 bases outside the gene matches. Per germline, CDR1 SGHRS and CDR2 YFSETQ. The CDR3 has 17 amino acids. The CDR3 nucleotides read TGCGCCAGCAGCTGGACTAGCGGAGACCTAGGGTCAGGGACGCAGTATTTT. Translation gives CASSWTSGDLGSGTQYF.

The chain employs TRBV30 and TRBJ2-1; TRBD1 matches 8 bases. Germline trimming cut 2 bases from V and 5 bases from J; bases unmatched to any gene: 2. CDR1 and CDR2 (germline): GTSNPN, SVGIG (reference sequence). This CDR3 is built from 13 residues. As DNA, the CDR3 is TGTGCCTGGAGTTCGGGACAGGACAATGAGCAGTTCTTC. It specifies CAWSSGQDNEQFF.

The chain joins TRBV4-1 to TRBJ2-5, with TRBD2 matching 9 bases. The V gene's germline CDR1 is MGHRA and CDR2 YSYEKL. The V segment lost 1 base and the J segment 3 bases; nucleotides outside the gene matches: 6. The CDR3 has 16 residues. As DNA, the CDR3 is TGCGCCAGCAGCCAAGGGGGGACTAGCAGTGAAGAGACCCAGTACTTC. Translated, it gives CASSQGGTSSEETQYF.

In this sample, this clone turned up once. V and J are TRBV2 and TRBJ2-7; 11 bases fit TRBD2. The CDR3 totals 13 residues. Germline CDR1 SNHLY, CDR2 FYNNEI. J lost 6 bases, V lost 7 bases, and 5 bases had no gene match. The CDR3 is CASKYLAGGEQYF. DNA of the CDR3: TGTGCCAGCAAATACCTAGCGGGAGGCGAGCAGTACTTC.

A remark on this clone: Sequence at one end of the junction differs from germline and may be a read error. The chain employs TRBV28 and TRBJ1-5; 9 nucleotides match TRBD1. Germline V CDR1 and CDR2: MDHEN, SYDVKM. This CDR3 comprises 12 residues. The CDR3 is CASSLGQGAWYF. The CDR3 bases are TGTGCCAGCAGTCTGGGACAGGGAGCATGGTATTTT.

This clone has only a few counts. This chain joins TRBV9 and TRBJ2-1; 12 bases agree with TRBD2. J lost 9 bases, V lost 2 bases, and 6 bases had no gene match. CDR1 is SGDLS, CDR2 YYNGEE, per germline. The CDR3 contains 15 residues. The CDR3 nucleotides are TGTGCCAGCAGCGTGACTAGCGGGAGTTACGGTGAGCAGTTCTTC. It is translated as CASSVTSGSYGEQFF.

The V call is TRBV18, the J call TRBJ2-5; D might be TRBD2 (6 bases). Germline CDR1 and CDR2: KGHSH and LQKENI. The CDR3 is 13 residues long. Deletions cut 5 bases from V and 4 bases from J, with 11 bases between. The CDR3 protein is CASSIRERETQYF. The CDR3 DNA sequence: TGTGCCAGCTCAATACGGGAGCGAGAGACCCAGTACTTC.

The gene calls are TRBV14 and TRBJ2-2; maybe TRBD2 (5 bases). The CDR3 has 16 residues. From germline, CDR1 is SGHDN and CDR2 FVKESK. V shed 1 base and J shed 5 bases, with 14 bases lying between them. CDR3 DNA sequence: TGTGCCAGCAGCCAAGTTCCGGGATTTAAAACCGGGGAGCTGTTTTTT. It is translated as CASSQVPGFKTGELFF. The full variable domain, with the rest looked up from reference TRBV14 and TRBJ2-2, is EAGVTQFPSHSVIEKGQTVTLRCDPISGHDNLYWYRRVMGKEIKFLLHFVKESKQDESGMPNNRFLAERTGGTYSTLKVQPAELEDSGVYFCASSQVPGFKTGELFFGEGSRLTVL.

The chain links TRBV18 to TRBJ1-5; 8 bases are a match to TRBD1. CDR3 size: 16 residues. The ends lost 5 bases at V and 2 bases at J; junction bases unmatched: 8. Germline V gives CDR1 KGHSH, CDR2 LQKENI. Here the CDR3 reads CASSARDRGGNQPQHF. CDR3 in DNA: TGTGCCAGCTCAGCGCGAGACAGGGGCGGCAATCAGCCCCAGCATTTT.

The CDR3 spells CASRLAGDTDTQYF. The CDR3 coding sequence is TGTGCCAGCAGATTAGCGGGAGACACAGATACGCAGTATTTT. V and J are TRBV6-1 and TRBJ2-3; 9 nucleotides agree with TRBD2. The CDR3 runs 14 residues. J was trimmed by 2 bases and V by 6 bases; bases with no gene match: 3. The germline V gene encodes CDR1 MNHNS and CDR2 SASEGT.

The V gene is TRBV2, the J gene TRBJ2-3, with D possibly TRBD1 on 6 matching bases. The CDR3 is 14 amino acids. CDR1 is SNHLY and CDR2 is FYNNEI in the germline V gene. V was cut by 2 bases and J by 4 bases, with 10 bases left in between. The CDR3 DNA is TGTGCCAGCAGTGAATATAAGGGGGCAGATACGCAGTATTTT. It yields the protein CASSEYKGADTQYF. Drawing the rest from reference TRBV2 and TRBJ2-3, the complete variable domain is EPEVTQTPSHQVTQMGQEVILRCVPISNHLYFYWYRQILGQKVEFLVSFYNNEISEKSEIFDDQFSVERPDGSNFTLKIRSTKLEDSAMYFCASSEYKGADTQYFGPGTRLTVL.

The J gene is TRBJ1-4, the V gene TRBV6-6; D remains ambiguous. Trimming cost V 2 bases and J 4 bases, with 8 bases left between them. The CDR3 length is 14 residues. Germline V lookup: CDR1 MNHNY, CDR2 SVGAGI (reference sequence). CDR3 DNA: TGTGCCAGCAGTTACGGCCAAAGTAATGAAAAACTGTTTTTT. Protein product: CASSYGQSNEKLFF.

This clone was seen only a few times. The chain is built from TRBV5-1 and TRBJ2-7, with TRBD2 matching over 13 bases. The J segment lost 4 bases and the V segment lost 4 bases, leaving 8 bases of the junction unmatched. The CDR3 spans 16 residues. The germline gives CDR1 SGHRS, CDR2 YFSETQ. CDR3 region: CASSGGLAGRGYEQYF. As DNA, the CDR3 is TGCGCCAGCAGCGGGGGACTAGCGGGACGAGGGTACGAGCAGTACTTC.

As to this clone: This sequence is one base from a far larger clone and is likely a read error. The chain recombines TRBV10-3 with TRBJ2-7; a possible D gene is TRBD2 (5 bases). Germline V gene data show CDR1 as ENHRY and CDR2 as SYGVKD. This CDR3 is built from 14 residues. DNA of the CDR3: TGTGCCATCAATGAGTTCGCCCAGAGGGACGAGCAGTACTTC. Translation: CAINEFAQRDEQYF.

As for this clone: The same CDR3 arises from other DNA sequences in this sample as well. The CDR3 loop is CASSFQGDTEAFF. DNA of the CDR3: TGCGCCAGCAGCTTTCAGGGGGACACTGAAGCTTTCTTT. This chain connects TRBV5-1 to TRBJ1-1; 7 bases line up with TRBD1. Germline V gene sequence: CDR1 SGHRS, CDR2 YFSETQ. The J segment lost 3 bases and the V segment lost 2 bases, leaving 1 base of the junction unmatched. The CDR3 is made up of 13 amino acids.

This clone was seen only a few times. The chain is built from TRBV5-1 and TRBJ2-7; D is ambiguous. Germline lookup yields CDR1 SGHRS and CDR2 YFSETQ. V lost 0 bases, J lost 0 bases, and 10 bases lay in between. The CDR3 extends over 15 amino acids. In nucleotides, the CDR3 is TGCGCCAGCAGCTTGGGGGCGGAGAACTCCTACGAGCAGTACTTC. This gives the protein CASSLGAENSYEQYF.

The chain is built from TRBV4-1 and TRBJ2-1, with a weak D call TRBD2 (5 bases). Germline V gives CDR1 MGHRA, CDR2 YSYEKL. With 2 bases removed from V and 8 bases from J, the gap between germline ends came to 10 bases. This CDR3 spans 13 amino acids. The CDR3 region is CASSQQHSDEQFF. CDR3 nucleotides: TGCGCCAGCAGCCAACAACATAGCGATGAGCAGTTCTTC.

This chain uses TRBV7-9 with TRBJ1-5; D is perhaps TRBD1 (5 bases). CDR1 is SEHNR, CDR2 FQNEAQ, per germline (reference sequence). The CDR3 loop spans 14 amino acids. Trimming left V 4 bases short and J 0 bases short, with 7 bases between. In DNA form, the CDR3 reads TGTGCCAGCAGCTCGGACACTAGCAATCAGCCCCAGCATTTT. Translation: CASSSDTSNQPQHF.